This TCR beta chain was retrieved from a study of blood T cell repertoires in COVID-19. Study summary: The study drew acute and convalescent COVID-19 samples from the United States, Italy and Spain.

Per the germline V gene, CDR1 is KGHSH and CDR2 is LQKENI. This CDR3 has 15 residues. Trimming took off 0 bases at V and 5 bases at J, with 13 bases between the two ends. TCRdb's copy holds only in-frame clones and misses some; the assay was immunoSEQ multiplex PCR. The profile covers a few hundred thousand clones, with roughly four fifths appearing a single time and approximately 9.2% taken by the ten largest. This TCR came from a man in his forties who had recovered from COVID-19. The V gene is TRBV18, the J gene TRBJ1-1; D might be TRBD1 (6 bases). Source material: PBMCs or T cells enriched from blood (not recorded which). CDR3 residues: CASSPPGTRRTEAFF. In nucleotides, the CDR3 is TGTGCCAGCTCACCACCGGGGACACGCCGGACTGAAGCTTTCTTT. Using reference TRBV18 and TRBJ1-1 for the parts outside the CDR3, the full variable domain is NAGVMQNPRHLVRRRGQEARLRCSPMKGHSHVYWYRQLPEEGLKFMVYLQKENIIDESGMPKERFSAEFPKEGPSILRIQQVVRGDSAAYFCASSPPGTRRTEAFFGQGTRLTVV.